This T cell receptor beta chain came from a study of shared clonotypes between healthy human individuals. Whole-study findings and limits: Naive subsets usually exceeded memory subsets in estimated richness.

The deep-level immunoSEQ assay was used. Method: immunoSEQ multiplex PCR; TCRdb's copy keeps in-frame clones and lacks some. The sample has 600,000 to 700,000 clones; around 73% are singletons. Germline V gives CDR1 MNHNS, CDR2 SASEGT. V was shortened by 7 bases and J by 5 bases, with 11 bases between the two germline ends. The CDR3 spans 12 residues. Worth noting for this clone: The antigen remains undetermined.

This receptor was identified in a woman aged 30 to 39 in good health. Input material: memory CD4+ T cells sorted from blood. Subset meaning: CD45RA-negative fraction. The chain links TRBV6-1 to TRBJ1-1; D not resolved. CDR3 nucleotides: TGTGCCAGCATTCCTATTGTAACTGAAGCTTTCTTT. It codes for CASIPIVTEAFF.